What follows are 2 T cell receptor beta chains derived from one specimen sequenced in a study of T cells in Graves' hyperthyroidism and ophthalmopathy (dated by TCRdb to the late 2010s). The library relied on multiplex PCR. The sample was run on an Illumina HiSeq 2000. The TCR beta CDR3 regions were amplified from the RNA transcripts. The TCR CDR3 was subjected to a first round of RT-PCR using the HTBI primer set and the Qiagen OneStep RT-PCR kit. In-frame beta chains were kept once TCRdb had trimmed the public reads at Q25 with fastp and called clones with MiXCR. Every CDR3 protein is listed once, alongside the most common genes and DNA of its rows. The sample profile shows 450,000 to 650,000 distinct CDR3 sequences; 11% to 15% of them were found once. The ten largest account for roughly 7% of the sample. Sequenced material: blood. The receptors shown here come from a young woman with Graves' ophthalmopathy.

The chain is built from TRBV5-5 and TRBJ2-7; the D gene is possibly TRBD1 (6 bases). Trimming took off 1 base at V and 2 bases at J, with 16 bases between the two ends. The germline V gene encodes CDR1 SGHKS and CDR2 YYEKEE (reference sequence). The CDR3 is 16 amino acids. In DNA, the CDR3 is TGTGCCAGCAGCTTGTCCGTGGGGACACTAACCTACGAGCAGTACTTC. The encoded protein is CASSLSVGTLTYEQYF.

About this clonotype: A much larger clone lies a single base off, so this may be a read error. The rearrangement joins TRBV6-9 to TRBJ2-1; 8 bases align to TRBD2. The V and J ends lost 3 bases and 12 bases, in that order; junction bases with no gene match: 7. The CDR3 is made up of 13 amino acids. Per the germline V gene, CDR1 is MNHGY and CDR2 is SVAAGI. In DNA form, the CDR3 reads TGTGCCAGCAGTTACGCCGCGGGAGGCGGGCAGTTCTTC. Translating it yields CASSYAAGGGQFF.